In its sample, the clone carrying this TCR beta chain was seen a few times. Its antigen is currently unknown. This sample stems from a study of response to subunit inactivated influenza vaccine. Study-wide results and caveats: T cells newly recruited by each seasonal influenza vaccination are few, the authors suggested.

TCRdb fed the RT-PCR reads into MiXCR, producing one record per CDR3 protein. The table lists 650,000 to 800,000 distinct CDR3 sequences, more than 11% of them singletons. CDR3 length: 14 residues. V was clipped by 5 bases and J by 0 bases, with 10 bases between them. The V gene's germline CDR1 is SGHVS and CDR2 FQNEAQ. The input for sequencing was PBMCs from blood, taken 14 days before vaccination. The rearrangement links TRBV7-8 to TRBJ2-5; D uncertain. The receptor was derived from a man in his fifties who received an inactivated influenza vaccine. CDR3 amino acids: CASSPWPNQETQYF. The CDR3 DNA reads TGTGCCAGCAGCCCTTGGCCAAACCAAGAGACCCAGTACTTC.